The 21 T cell receptor beta chains reported below all come from one sample, sequenced in a study of blood T cell repertoires in COVID-19 (TCRdb year 2020). Libraries were made using the immunoSEQ multiplex PCR assay. TCRdb obtained this table from immuneACCESS and retained in-frame rearrangements with V and J assigned. These tables miss some clones; where compared with another copy, unresolved V genes account for less than half of the shortfall, and the remainder is unexplained. For this sample there are about 120,000 clones; approximately 88% appear just once. Roughly 8% of the sample is held by the ten biggest clonotypes. The sample consisted of peripheral blood. The receptors here all came from a man aged 45-65 years with acute or convalescent COVID-19.

Here the CDR3 DNA reads TGTGCCTGGAGTCTCTACCGGGGAACATACGAGCAGTACTTC. Translation gives CAWSLYRGTYEQYF. The rearrangement joins TRBV30 to TRBJ2-7; TRBD2 is a possible D gene (5 bases). This CDR3 has 14 residues. V was trimmed by 2 bases and J by 4 bases, leaving 15 bases between them. Germline CDR1 GTSNPN, CDR2 SVGIG (reference sequence).

This chain uses TRBV5-1 with TRBJ1-2, with D possibly TRBD1 on 5 matching bases. This CDR3 is 14 amino acids long. CDR1 is SGHRS, CDR2 YFSETQ, per germline. Trimming pared 3 bases from V and 4 bases from J, leaving 13 bases between. In DNA, the CDR3 is TGCGCCAGCAGCTCTTCCGGGGGACCCTATGGCTACACCTTC. It is translated as CASSSSGGPYGYTF.

The chain combines TRBV18 with TRBJ2-7, with 15 bases fitting TRBD2. The CDR3 consists of 17 residues. Germline V gives CDR1 KGHSH, CDR2 LQKENI. The junction had 5 bases not matched to a gene; V was cut back by 4 bases and J by 1 base. The CDR3 loop is CASSRTSGRASSYEQYF. The DNA of the CDR3 is TGTGCCAGCTCACGGACTAGCGGGAGGGCCTCTTCCTACGAGCAGTACTTC. The full variable domain, completed using reference TRBV18 and TRBJ2-7, is NAGVMQNPRHLVRRRGQEARLRCSPMKGHSHVYWYRQLPEEGLKFMVYLQKENIIDESGMPKERFSAEFPKEGPSILRIQQVVRGDSAAYFCASSRTSGRASSYEQYFGPGTRLTVT.

The V gene is TRBV10-1, the J gene TRBJ1-4; TRBD1 agrees at 7 bases. The CDR3 runs 18 residues. With 6 bases clipped from V and 7 bases from J, the junction kept 20 bases outside the gene matches. From germline, CDR1 is WNHNN and CDR2 SYGVQD (reference sequence). CDR3 sequence: CASSADRASYFRFEKLFF. Here the CDR3 DNA reads TGCGCCAGCAGCGCCGACAGGGCTAGCTACTTTCGGTTTGAAAAACTGTTTTTT.

V is TRBV24-1 and J is TRBJ1-2; TRBD1 might be the D (6 bases). In germline, CDR1 is KGHDR, CDR2 SFDVKD. The CDR3 is made up of 12 amino acids. Trimming shortened V by 6 bases and J by 6 bases, and 10 bases separated the two germline ends. CDR3 loop: CATSQQGNGYTF. Here the CDR3 DNA reads TGTGCCACCAGTCAACAGGGTAATGGCTACACCTTC.

V gene TRBV5-1 combines with J gene TRBJ2-1; 13 bases map to TRBD2. Trimming took 5 bases from V and 7 from J; bases not matched to a gene: 15. Looked up from germline, CDR1 is SGHRS and CDR2 is YFSETQ. This CDR3 comprises 18 residues. This CDR3 reads CASSWDFGTSGKWNEQFF. Here the CDR3 DNA reads TGCGCCAGCAGTTGGGATTTTGGGACTAGCGGGAAGTGGAATGAGCAGTTCTTC.

The V call is TRBV4-1, the J call TRBJ1-6; TRBD1 might be the D (6 bases). The length of the CDR3 is 14 residues. CDR1 MGHRA and CDR2 YSYEKL come from the germline V gene. The V end was cut by 1 base, the J end by 9 bases, with 10 bases between. The CDR3 region is CASSQGQDISPLHF. The CDR3, as DNA: TGCGCCAGCAGCCAAGGACAGGACATTTCACCCCTCCACTTT.

This sequence joins TRBV30 and TRBJ1-5; possibly TRBD1 for D (6 bases). V was cut by 2 bases and J by 4 bases, with 12 bases left in between. There are 14 residues in the CDR3. Germline V gene data show CDR1 as GTSNPN and CDR2 as SVGIG (reference sequence). The CDR3: CAWSKDSLNQPQHF. CDR3 DNA: TGTGCCTGGAGTAAGGACAGCTTAAATCAGCCCCAGCATTTT.

V is TRBV5-1 and J is TRBJ1-1; TRBD1 aligns across 7 bases. CDR3 length: 16 residues. The J segment lost 5 bases and the V segment lost 1 base, leaving 11 bases of the junction unmatched. Germline CDR1 is SGHRS and CDR2 is YFSETQ. This CDR3 is CASSLSRQGGGTEAFF. The CDR3 region has the DNA TGCGCCAGCAGCTTGTCGCGACAGGGCGGAGGAACTGAAGCTTTCTTT.

This clone was recorded once. This chain joins TRBV5-6 and TRBJ2-1, with TRBD2 matching 8 bases. There are 15 residues in the CDR3. The J segment lost 9 bases and the V segment lost 0 bases, leaving 8 bases of the junction unmatched. The V gene's germline CDR1 is SGHDT and CDR2 YYEEEE. The CDR3 spells CASSLDGRAGGEQFF. CDR3 nucleotides: TGTGCCAGCAGCTTGGACGGGAGGGCCGGGGGTGAGCAGTTCTTC.

The rearrangement links TRBV2 to TRBJ1-2, with 8 nucleotides matching TRBD1. CDR3 length: 14 residues. Germline CDR1 and CDR2: SNHLY and FYNNEI. Trimming took 6 bases from V and 3 from J; bases not matched to a gene: 6. As DNA, the CDR3 is TGTGCCAGCAGCGCAGGGGGCGGGTACTATGGCTACACCTTC. This codes for CASSAGGGYYGYTF.

The rearrangement joins TRBV25-1 to TRBJ2-3, with 11 bases identical to TRBD2. V was pared by 7 bases and J by 8 bases, with 11 bases of the junction left unmatched. There are 15 residues in the CDR3. Germline-derived CDR1 and CDR2 are MGHDK and SYGVNS. The CDR3 region has the DNA TGTGCCAGCACCCCGACTAGCGGGAAGGGGGGTACGCAGTATTTT. This gives the protein CASTPTSGKGGTQYF.

V gene TRBV6-2 or TRBV6-3 combines with J gene TRBJ2-1, with D possibly matching TRBD2 (6 bases). Germline V gives CDR1 MNHEY, CDR2 SVGEGT. V was cut by 4 bases and J by 8 bases, with 18 bases left in between. This CDR3 region has 15 residues. The CDR3 protein is CASSSTGTAYHEQFF. The CDR3 nucleotides are TGTGCCAGCAGTTCTACCGGGACTGCGTACCATGAGCAGTTCTTC.

The chain employs TRBV3-1 (or the pseudogene TRBV3-2) and TRBJ1-3; no clear D gene. V was pared by 3 bases and J by 2 bases, with 8 bases between. The germline gives CDR1 LGHDT, CDR2 YNNKEL (reference sequence). This CDR3 is 14 amino acids long. CDR3 sequence (DNA): TGTGCCAGCAGCCATGCCGGTGCTGGAAACACCATATATTTT. The encoded protein is CASSHAGAGNTIYF.

V usage is TRBV4-1 and J usage is TRBJ1-4; no firm D call. Germline loops: CDR1 MGHRA, CDR2 YSYEKL. The V and J ends lost 1 base and 0 bases respectively, with 9 bases between them. This CDR3 has 16 residues. The CDR3 region has the DNA TGCGCCAGCAGCCAAGGATGGCAGACAACTAATGAAAAACTGTTTTTT. Its protein is CASSQGWQTTNEKLFF.

The chain employs TRBV4-2 and TRBJ2-2; TRBD1 agrees at 10 bases. The CDR3 is 17 residues long. From germline, CDR1 is LGHNA and CDR2 YNFKEQ. Trimming removed 4 bases from V and 4 bases from J; junction bases left unmatched: 9. CDR3 region: CASSPTGGAVGTGELFF. In DNA form, the CDR3 reads TGTGCCAGCAGCCCGACAGGGGGCGCGGTCGGCACCGGGGAGCTGTTTTTT.

This CDR3 is CASSFMGQGETQYF. The CDR3 DNA follows: TGTGCCAGCAGTTTCATGGGACAGGGAGAGACCCAGTACTTC. This chain uses TRBV27 with TRBJ2-5; TRBD1 matches at 9 bases. Germline V gives CDR1 MNHEY, CDR2 SMNVEV (reference sequence). This CDR3 has 14 amino acids. V was clipped by 3 bases and J by 4 bases; unmatched bases: 3.

This sequence joins TRBV24-1 and TRBJ2-1, with TRBD2 matching 16 bases. This CDR3 has 17 amino acids. Germline loops: CDR1 KGHDR, CDR2 SFDVKD. J gave up 5 bases and V 8 bases, and 8 bases lay outside the gene matches. CDR3 amino acids: CATTAGTSGRADNEQFF. The CDR3 coding sequence is TGTGCCACCACTGCCGGGACTAGCGGGAGGGCCGACAATGAGCAGTTCTTC.

V and J are TRBV4-2 and TRBJ1-6, with TRBD1 as a possible D gene (6 bases). Looked up from germline, CDR1 is LGHNA and CDR2 is YNFKEQ. There are 15 residues in the CDR3. The V end was cut by 0 bases, the J end by 8 bases, with 11 bases between. The CDR3 DNA reads as TGTGCCAGCAGCCAAGATGAGACAGGATATTCACCCCTCCACTTT. Amino acids: CASSQDETGYSPLHF.

This chain links TRBV27 with TRBJ1-4; 8 bases map to TRBD1. Germline CDR1 and CDR2: MNHEY and SMNVEV (reference sequence). The CDR3 length is 14 residues. After removal of 6 bases from V and 5 bases from J, the junction contained 5 bases not matched to a gene. The CDR3 reads CASRLQGGNEKLFF. The CDR3 DNA sequence: TGTGCCAGCAGGCTACAGGGGGGAAATGAAAAACTGTTTTTT.

The chain combines TRBV4-3 with TRBJ1-2; D uncertain. The CDR3 has 17 residues. The V and J ends lost 0 bases and 5 bases respectively, with 19 bases between them. In germline, CDR1 is LGHNA, CDR2 YSLEER. The CDR3 nucleotides read TGCGCCAGCAGCCAAGATCAGTATGGAGGGATACCATATGGCTACACCTTC. It specifies CASSQDQYGGIPYGYTF.